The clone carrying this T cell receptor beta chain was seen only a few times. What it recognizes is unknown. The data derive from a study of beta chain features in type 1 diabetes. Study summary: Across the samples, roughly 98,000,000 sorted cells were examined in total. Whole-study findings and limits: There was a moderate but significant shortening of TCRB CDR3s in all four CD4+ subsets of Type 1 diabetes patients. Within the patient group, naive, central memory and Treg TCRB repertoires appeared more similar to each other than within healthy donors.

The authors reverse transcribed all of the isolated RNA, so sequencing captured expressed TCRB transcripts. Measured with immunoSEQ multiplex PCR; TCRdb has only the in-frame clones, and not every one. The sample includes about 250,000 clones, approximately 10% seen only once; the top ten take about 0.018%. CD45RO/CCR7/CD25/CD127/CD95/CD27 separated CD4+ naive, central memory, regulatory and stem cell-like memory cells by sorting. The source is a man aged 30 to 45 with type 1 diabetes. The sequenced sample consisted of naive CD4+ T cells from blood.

Here the CDR3 reads CASSTLAGGRNEQFF. Written as DNA, the CDR3 is TGTGCCAGTAGTACACTAGCGGGGGGGCGAAATGAGCAGTTCTTC. The V call is TRBV19, the J call TRBJ2-1; 13 nucleotides line up with TRBD2. The CDR3 runs to 15 residues. Germline V gene lookup returns CDR1 LNHDA and CDR2 SQIVND (reference sequence). V shed 4 bases and J 7 bases; nucleotides not matched to a gene: 4.